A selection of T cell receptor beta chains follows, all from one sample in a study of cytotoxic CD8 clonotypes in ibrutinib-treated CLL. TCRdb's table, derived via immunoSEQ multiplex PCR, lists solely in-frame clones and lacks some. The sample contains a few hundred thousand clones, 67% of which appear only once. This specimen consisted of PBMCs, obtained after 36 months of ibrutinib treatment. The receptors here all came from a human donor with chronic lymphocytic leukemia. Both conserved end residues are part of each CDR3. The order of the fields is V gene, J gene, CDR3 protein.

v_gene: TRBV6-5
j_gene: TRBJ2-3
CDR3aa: CASEEVGTDTQYF

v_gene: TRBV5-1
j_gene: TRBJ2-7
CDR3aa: CASSFRNGAYEQYF

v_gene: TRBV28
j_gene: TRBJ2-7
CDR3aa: CASLEGAGPPTYEQYF

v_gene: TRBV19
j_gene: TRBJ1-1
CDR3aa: CASSIDYSEAFF

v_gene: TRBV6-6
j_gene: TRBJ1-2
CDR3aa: CASSDQGNYGYTF

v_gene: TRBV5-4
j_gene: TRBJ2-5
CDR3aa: CASSLWRGVVWEETQYF

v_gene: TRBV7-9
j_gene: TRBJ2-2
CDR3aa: CASSLAGGNGELFF

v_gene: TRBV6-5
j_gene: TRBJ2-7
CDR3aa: CASSYSQGYYEQYF

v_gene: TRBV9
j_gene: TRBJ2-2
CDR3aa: CASSVSSSQTGELFF

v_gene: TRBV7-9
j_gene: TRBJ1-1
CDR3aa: CASSPPNVLYTEAFF

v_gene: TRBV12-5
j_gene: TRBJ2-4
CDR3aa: CASGSPRGAPKNIQYF